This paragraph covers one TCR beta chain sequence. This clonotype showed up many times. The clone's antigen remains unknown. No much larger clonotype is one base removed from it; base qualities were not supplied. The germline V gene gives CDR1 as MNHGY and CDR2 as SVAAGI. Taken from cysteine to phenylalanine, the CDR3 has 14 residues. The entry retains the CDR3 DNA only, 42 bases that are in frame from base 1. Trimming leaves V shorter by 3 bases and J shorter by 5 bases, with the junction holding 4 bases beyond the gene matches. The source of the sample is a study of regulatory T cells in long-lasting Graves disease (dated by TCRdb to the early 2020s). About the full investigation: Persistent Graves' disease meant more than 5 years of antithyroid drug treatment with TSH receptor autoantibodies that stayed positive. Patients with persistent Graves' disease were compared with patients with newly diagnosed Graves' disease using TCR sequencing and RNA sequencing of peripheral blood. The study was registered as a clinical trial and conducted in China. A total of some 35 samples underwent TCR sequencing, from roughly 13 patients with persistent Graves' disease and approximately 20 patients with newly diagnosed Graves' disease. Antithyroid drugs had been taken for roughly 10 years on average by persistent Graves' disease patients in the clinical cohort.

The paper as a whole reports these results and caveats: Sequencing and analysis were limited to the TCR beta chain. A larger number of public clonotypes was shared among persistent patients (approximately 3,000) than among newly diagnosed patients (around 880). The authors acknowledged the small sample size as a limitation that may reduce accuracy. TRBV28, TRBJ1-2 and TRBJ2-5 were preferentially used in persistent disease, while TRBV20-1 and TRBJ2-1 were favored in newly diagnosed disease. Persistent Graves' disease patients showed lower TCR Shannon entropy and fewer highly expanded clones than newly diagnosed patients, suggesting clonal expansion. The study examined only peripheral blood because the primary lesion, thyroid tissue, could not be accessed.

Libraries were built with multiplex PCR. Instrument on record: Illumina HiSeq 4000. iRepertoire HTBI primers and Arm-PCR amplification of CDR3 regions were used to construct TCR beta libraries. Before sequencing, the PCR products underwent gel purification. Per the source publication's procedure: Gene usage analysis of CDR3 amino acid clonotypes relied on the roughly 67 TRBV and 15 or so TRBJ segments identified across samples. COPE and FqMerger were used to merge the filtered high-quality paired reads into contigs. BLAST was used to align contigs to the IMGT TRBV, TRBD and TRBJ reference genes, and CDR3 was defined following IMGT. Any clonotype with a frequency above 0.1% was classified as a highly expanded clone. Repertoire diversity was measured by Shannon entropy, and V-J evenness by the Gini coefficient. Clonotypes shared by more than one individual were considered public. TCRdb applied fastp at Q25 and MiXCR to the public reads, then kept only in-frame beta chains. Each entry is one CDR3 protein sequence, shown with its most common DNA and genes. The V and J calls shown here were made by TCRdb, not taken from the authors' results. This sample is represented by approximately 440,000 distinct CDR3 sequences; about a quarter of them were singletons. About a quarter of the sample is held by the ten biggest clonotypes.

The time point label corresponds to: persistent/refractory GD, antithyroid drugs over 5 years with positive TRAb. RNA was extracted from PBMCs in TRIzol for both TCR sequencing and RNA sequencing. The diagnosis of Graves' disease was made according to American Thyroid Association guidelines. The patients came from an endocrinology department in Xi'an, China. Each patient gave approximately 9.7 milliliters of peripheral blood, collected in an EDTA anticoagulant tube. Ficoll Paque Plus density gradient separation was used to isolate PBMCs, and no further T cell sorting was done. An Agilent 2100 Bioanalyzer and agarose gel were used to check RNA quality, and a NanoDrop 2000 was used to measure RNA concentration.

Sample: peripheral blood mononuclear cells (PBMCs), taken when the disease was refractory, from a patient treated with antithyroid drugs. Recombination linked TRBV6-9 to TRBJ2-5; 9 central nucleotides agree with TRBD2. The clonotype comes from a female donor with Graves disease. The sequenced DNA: TGTGCCAGCAGTTACGGGGGACTAGCCGAGACCCAGTACTTC. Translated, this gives CASSYGGLAETQYF.